Below are 14 T cell receptor beta chains sequenced from a single sample in a study of metastatic and nonmetastatic thyroid tumors. Through MiXCR, TCRdb re-clonotyped the PCR reads. This table has around 17,000 clones, around 25% appearing once. Prior to thyroid surgery, none of the patients had received any treatment. The sample was adjacent normal tissue. All receptors come from a female donor with papillary thyroid cancer or a benign thyroid nodule (not recorded which). Some clones in this sample may be carry-over from other donors' samples.

In this sample, this clone is medium-sized. Written as DNA, the CDR3 is TGTGCCAGCAGTATACTAGCGGGCTCCTCCTACGAGCAGTACTTC. Protein sequence: CASSILAGSSYEQYF. The rearrangement joins TRBV6-1 to TRBJ2-7, with 9 nucleotides matching TRBD2. The CDR3 is 15 amino acids. Unmatched junction bases numbered 5, after V lost 5 bases and J lost 0 bases. Germline V gene data show CDR1 as MNHNS and CDR2 as SASEGT.

The genes are TRBV5-4 and TRBJ2-2, with 12 nucleotides matching TRBD2. The CDR3 runs to 16 residues. The trim removed 1 base at V and 5 bases at J, leaving 3 bases unmatched. The V gene's germline CDR1 is SGHNT and CDR2 YYREEE (reference sequence). The CDR3 protein is CASSLPTSGGTGELFF. CDR3 bases: TGTGCCAGCAGCTTGCCCACTAGCGGGGGGACCGGGGAGCTGTTTTTT.

The table lists this clone with many counts. Since a much larger clone is just one base distant, this may be a read error. The chain couples TRBV20-1 to TRBJ2-7; D gene uncertain. This CDR3 contains 11 residues. The germline V gene has CDR1 DFQATT and CDR2 SNEGSKA (reference sequence). In DNA, the CDR3 is TGCGGTGCCGCACGATTCTACGAGCAGTACTTC. Its translation: CGAARFYEQYF.

This clone was recorded many times. This CDR3 is CASSQDSQANYGYTF. CDR3 in DNA: TGCGCCAGCAGCCAAGATAGCCAGGCTAACTATGGCTACACCTTC. This chain links TRBV4-1 with TRBJ1-2, with D unclear. The CDR3 sequence is 15 residues long. CDR1 is MGHRA and CDR2 is YSYEKL in the germline V gene. V was shortened by 0 bases and J by 0 bases, with 8 bases between the two germline ends.

About this clone: A much more abundant neighbour one base away suggests this may be a read error. The same CDR3 also results from other DNA sequences found in this sample. The V gene is TRBV7-3, the J gene TRBJ2-3; D is unresolved. Trimming left V 5 bases short and J 2 bases short, with 11 bases between. CDR3 length: 14 amino acids. CDR1 is SGHTA, CDR2 FQGTGA, per germline. The CDR3 DNA reads TGTGCCAGCAGCCGCGGTCGACACACAGATACGCAGTATTTT. It codes for CASSRGRHTDTQYF.

J is TRBJ1-6 and V is TRBV6-1, with 9 bases lining up with TRBD1. Looked up from germline, CDR1 is MNHNS and CDR2 is SASEGT. Trimming at V came to 4 bases and at J to 9 bases, leaving 19 bases not matched to a gene. This CDR3 is built from 19 residues. CDR3 sequence reads: CASSGNRGRRGSGISPLHF. CDR3 coding DNA: TGTGCCAGCAGTGGAAACAGGGGGCGACGGGGCTCCGGAATTTCACCCCTCCACTTT.

This clone has just a few counts. The chain uses TRBV10-1 and TRBJ2-7; 9 nucleotides line up with TRBD1. Germline loops: CDR1 WNHNN, CDR2 SYGVQD (reference sequence). The CDR3 totals 14 residues. V gave up 4 bases and J gave up 2 bases; unmatched junction bases: 3. The CDR3, as DNA: TGCGCCAGCAGTGGGGGACAGGGTCCCTACGAGCAGTACTTC. As protein: CASSGGQGPYEQYF.

The chain links TRBV19 to TRBJ1-1; unclear D gene. The CDR3 has 13 amino acids. Trimming cost V 3 bases and J 1 base, with 6 bases left between them. Germline CDR1 is LNHDA and CDR2 is SQIVND (reference sequence). CDR3 DNA: TGTGCCAGTAGTATTGGTGGGAACACTGAAGCTTTCTTT. Translation: CASSIGGNTEAFF.

This clone has only a few counts. The junction departs from the called germline gene at one end, perhaps through a read error. This chain joins TRBV2 and TRBJ1-4, with TRBD1 as a possible D gene (5 bases). There are 15 residues in the CDR3. Germline assignment: CDR1 SNHLY and CDR2 FYNNEI. The CDR3 DNA is TGTGCCGGCAGTAACCGGGACCGCGGACCCGTCAAACTGTTTTTT. This gives the protein CAGSNRDRGPVKLFF. Drawing the rest from reference TRBV2 and TRBJ1-4, the complete variable domain is EPEVTQTPSHQVTQMGQEVILRCVPISNHLYFYWYRQILGQKVEFLVSFYNNEISEKSEIFDDQFSVERPDGSNFTLKIRSTKLEDSAMYFCAGSNRDRGPVKLFFGSGTQLSVL.

This clone was detected a few times. A junction boundary mismatches the germline segment, possibly from a read error. V and J are TRBV6-1 and TRBJ1-3; no reliable D call. The V gene's germline CDR1 is MNHNS and CDR2 SASEGT. The CDR3 has 14 amino acids. This CDR3 is CASSAGGSGSTIYF. The DNA of the CDR3 is TGCGCCAGCAGTGCTGGAGGCTCTGGAAGCACCATATATTTT.

By sample share, this clone is medium-sized (0.01 to 0.1%). The chain has TRBV20-1 and TRBJ1-2; perhaps TRBD1 as D (5 bases). The CDR3 extends over 15 amino acids. Germline-derived CDR1 and CDR2 are DFQATT and SNEGSKA (reference sequence). The V and J ends lost 6 bases and 5 bases respectively, with 22 bases between them. In DNA, the CDR3 is TGCAGTGCCCGGGCGAGGGGCGCGGGTCTTTATGGCTACACCTTC. This translates into CSARARGAGLYGYTF.

This clone was counted a few times. The gene calls are TRBV11-1 and TRBJ2-1; 11 bases are a match to TRBD2. Germline V gene sequence: CDR1 SGHAT, CDR2 FQDESV (reference sequence). The CDR3 spans 20 residues. Germline trimming cut 2 bases from V and 0 bases from J; bases unmatched to any gene: 12. CDR3 sequence (DNA): TGTGCCAGCAGCTTATCGCGACTAGCGGGACCTGCGAGCTCCTACAATGAGCAGTTCTTC. This encodes CASSLSRLAGPASSYNEQFF.

With respect to this clone: One end of the junction fails to match germline, which may point to a read error. This rearrangement joins TRBV10-3 to TRBJ2-2, with a possible D match to TRBD1 (6 bases). The CDR3 totals 14 residues. The germline CDR1 and CDR2 sequences are ENHRY and SYGVKD. CDR3 region: CAITGTLNTGELFF. CDR3 bases: TGTGCCATCACCGGGACACTCAACACCGGTGAGCTGTTTTTT.

This chain links TRBV6-2 or TRBV6-3 with TRBJ2-7; 11 bases are shared with TRBD1. CDR1 and CDR2 (germline): MNHEY, SVGEGT. The CDR3 is 16 residues long. Trimming removed 0 bases from V and 3 bases from J; junction bases left unmatched: 4. CDR3 loop: CASSYSPGQGGYEQYF. The CDR3 DNA sequence: TGTGCCAGCAGTTACTCTCCGGGACAGGGGGGCTACGAGCAGTACTTC.